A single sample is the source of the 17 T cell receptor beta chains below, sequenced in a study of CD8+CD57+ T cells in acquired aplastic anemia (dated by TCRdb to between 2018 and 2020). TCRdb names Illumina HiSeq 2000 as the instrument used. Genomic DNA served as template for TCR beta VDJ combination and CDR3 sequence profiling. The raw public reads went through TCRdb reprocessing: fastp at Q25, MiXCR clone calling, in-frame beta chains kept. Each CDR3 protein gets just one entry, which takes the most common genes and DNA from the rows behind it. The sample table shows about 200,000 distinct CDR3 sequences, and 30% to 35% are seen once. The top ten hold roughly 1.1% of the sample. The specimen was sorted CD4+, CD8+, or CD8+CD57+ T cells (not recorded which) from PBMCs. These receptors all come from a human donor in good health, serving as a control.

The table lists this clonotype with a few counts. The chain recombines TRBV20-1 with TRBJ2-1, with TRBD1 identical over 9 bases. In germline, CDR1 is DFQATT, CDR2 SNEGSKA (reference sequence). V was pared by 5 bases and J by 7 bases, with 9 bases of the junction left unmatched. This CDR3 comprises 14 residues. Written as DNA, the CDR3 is TGCAGTGCTGCAGGGGACAGGGAGGGTAATGAGCAGTTCTTC. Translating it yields CSAAGDREGNEQFF.

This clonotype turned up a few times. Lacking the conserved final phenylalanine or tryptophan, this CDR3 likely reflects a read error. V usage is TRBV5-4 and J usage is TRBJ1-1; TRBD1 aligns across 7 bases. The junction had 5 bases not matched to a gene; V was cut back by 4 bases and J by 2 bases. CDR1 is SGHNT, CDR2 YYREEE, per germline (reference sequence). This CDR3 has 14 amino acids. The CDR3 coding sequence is TGTGCCAGCAGCAGGGACAGCTTCAACACTGAAGCTTTCCTT. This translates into CASSRDSFNTEAFL.

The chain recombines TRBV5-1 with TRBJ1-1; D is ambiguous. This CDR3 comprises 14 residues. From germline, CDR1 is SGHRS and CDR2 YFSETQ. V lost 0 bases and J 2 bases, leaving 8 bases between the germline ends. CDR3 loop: CASSLGSFNTEAFF. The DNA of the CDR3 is TGCGCCAGCAGCTTGGGTAGTTTTAACACTGAAGCTTTCTTT.

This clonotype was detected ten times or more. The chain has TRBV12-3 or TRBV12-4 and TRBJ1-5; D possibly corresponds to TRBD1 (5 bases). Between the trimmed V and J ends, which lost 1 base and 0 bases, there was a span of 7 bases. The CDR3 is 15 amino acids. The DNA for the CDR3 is TGTGCCAGCAGTTTAGTACAGGATAGCAATCAGCCCCAGCATTTT. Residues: CASSLVQDSNQPQHF.

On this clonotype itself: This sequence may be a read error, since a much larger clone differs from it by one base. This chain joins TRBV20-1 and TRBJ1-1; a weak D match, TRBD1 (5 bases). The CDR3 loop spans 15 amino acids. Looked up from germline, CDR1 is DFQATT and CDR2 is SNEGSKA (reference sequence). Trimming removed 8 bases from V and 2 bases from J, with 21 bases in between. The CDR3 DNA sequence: TGCAGTCCCTCTCGTGGGGTGCAGGGAAACACTGAAGCTTTCTTT. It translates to CSPSRGVQGNTEAFF.

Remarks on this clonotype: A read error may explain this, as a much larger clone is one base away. CDR3 coding DNA: TGTGCCAGCAGCTTGGGACTGGGCACTGAAGCTTTCTTT. It is translated as CASSLGLGTEAFF. The rearrangement links TRBV7-8 to TRBJ1-1; weak D call: TRBD1 (5 bases). This CDR3 has 13 residues. V gave up 3 bases and J gave up 4 bases, with 9 bases separating them. Germline CDR1 reads SGHVS; CDR2 reads FQNEAQ. The entire variable domain, with the rest obtained from reference TRBV7-8 and TRBJ1-1, is as follows: GAGVSQSPRYKVAKRGQDVALRCDPISGHVSLFWYQQALGQGPEFLTYFQNEAQLDKSGLPSDRFFAERPEGSVSTLKIQRTQQEDSAVYLCASSLGLGTEAFFGQGTRLTVV.

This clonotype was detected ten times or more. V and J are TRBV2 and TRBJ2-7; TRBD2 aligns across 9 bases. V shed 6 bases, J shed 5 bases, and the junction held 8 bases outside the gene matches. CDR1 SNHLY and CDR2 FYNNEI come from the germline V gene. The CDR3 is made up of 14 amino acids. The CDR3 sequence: CASRNSGSTHEQYF. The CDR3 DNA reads TGTGCCAGCAGGAATAGCGGGAGTACCCACGAGCAGTACTTC.

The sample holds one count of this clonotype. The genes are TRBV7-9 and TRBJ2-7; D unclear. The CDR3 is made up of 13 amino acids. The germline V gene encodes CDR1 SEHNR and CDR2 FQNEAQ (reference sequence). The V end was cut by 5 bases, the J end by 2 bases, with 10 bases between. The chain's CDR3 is CASSRHTAYEQYF. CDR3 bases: TGTGCCAGCAGCCGCCATACGGCCTACGAGCAGTACTTC.

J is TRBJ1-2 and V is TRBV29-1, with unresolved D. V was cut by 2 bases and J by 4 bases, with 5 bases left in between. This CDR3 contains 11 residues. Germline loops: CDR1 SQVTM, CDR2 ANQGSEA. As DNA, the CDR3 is TGCAGCGTTGAAAACACCTATGGCTACACCTTC. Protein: CSVENTYGYTF. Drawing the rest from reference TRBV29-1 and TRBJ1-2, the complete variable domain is SAVISQKPSRDICQRGTSLTIQCQVDSQVTMMFWYRQQPGQSLTLIATANQGSEATYESGFVIDKFPISRPNLTFSTLTVSNMSPEDSSIYLCSVENTYGYTFGSGTRLTVV.

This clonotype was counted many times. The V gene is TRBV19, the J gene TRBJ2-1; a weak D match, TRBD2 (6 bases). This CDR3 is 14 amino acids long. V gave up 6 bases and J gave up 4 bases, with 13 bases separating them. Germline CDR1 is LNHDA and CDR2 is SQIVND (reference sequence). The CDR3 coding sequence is TGTGCCAGTAGAACCGGGACTGAATACAATGAGCAGTTCTTC. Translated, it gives CASRTGTEYNEQFF.

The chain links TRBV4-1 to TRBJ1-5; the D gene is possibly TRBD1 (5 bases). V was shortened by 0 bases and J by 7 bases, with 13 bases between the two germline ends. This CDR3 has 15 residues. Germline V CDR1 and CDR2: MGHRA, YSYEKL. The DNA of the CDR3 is TGCGCCAGCAGCCAAGACCACTCCCGGACACAGCCCCAGCATTTT. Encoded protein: CASSQDHSRTQPQHF.

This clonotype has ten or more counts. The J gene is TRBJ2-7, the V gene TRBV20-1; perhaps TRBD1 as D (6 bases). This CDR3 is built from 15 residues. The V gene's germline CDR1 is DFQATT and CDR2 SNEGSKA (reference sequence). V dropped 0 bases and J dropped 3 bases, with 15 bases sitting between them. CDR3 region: CSARDNGRGLYEQYF. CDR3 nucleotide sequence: TGCAGTGCTAGAGATAACGGCAGGGGTCTCTACGAGCAGTACTTC.

CDR3 sequence reads: CASSLNQPQHF. DNA for the CDR3: TGTGCCAGCAGCCTTAATCAGCCCCAGCATTTT. The chain joins TRBV6-1 to TRBJ1-5; the D is unclear. The CDR3 runs to 11 residues. Germline loops: CDR1 MNHNS, CDR2 SASEGT. V shed 6 bases and J shed 4 bases, with 4 bases lying between them.

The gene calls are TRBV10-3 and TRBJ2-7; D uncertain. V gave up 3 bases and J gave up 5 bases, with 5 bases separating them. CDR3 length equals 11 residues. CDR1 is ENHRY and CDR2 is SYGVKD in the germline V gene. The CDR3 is CAISELDEQYF. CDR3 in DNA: TGTGCCATCAGTGAATTAGACGAGCAGTACTTC.

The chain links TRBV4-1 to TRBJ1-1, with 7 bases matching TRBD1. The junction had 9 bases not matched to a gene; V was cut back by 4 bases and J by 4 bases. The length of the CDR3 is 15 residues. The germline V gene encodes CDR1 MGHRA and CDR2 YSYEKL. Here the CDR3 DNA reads TGCGCCAGCAGCCGAGGAGAGGGGGCAGTCACTGAAGCTTTCTTT. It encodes CASSRGEGAVTEAFF.

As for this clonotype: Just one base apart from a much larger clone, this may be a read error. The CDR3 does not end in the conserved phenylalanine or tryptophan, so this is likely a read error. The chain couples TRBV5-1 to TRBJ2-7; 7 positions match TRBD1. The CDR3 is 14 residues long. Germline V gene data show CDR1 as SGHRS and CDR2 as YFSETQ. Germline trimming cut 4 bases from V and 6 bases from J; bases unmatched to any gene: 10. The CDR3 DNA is TGCGCCAGCAGCAGCGGCGACAGGGTCGGCGAGCAGTACCTC. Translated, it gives CASSSGDRVGEQYL.

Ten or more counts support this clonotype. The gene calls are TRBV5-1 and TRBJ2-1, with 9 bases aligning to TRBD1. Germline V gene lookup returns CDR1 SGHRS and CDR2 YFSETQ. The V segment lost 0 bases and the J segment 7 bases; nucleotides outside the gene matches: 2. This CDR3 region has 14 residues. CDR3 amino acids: CASSLAGTGNEQFF. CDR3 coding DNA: TGCGCCAGCAGCTTGGCCGGGACAGGGAATGAGCAGTTCTTC.